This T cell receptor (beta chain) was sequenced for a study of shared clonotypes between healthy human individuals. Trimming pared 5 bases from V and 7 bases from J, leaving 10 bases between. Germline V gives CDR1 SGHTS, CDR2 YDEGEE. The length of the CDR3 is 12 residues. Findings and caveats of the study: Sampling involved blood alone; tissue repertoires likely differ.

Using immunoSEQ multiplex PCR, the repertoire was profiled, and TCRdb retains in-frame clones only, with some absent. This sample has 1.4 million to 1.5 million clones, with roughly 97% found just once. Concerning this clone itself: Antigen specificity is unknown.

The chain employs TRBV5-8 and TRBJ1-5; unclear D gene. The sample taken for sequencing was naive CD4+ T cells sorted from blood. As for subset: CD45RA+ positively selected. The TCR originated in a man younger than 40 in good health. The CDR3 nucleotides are TGTGCCAGCAGTCCCTGGGGACAGCCCCAGCATTTT. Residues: CASSPWGQPQHF.